One sample yielded the 9 T cell receptor beta chains listed below, sequenced in a study of early T cells in non-severe SARS-CoV-2 infection. TCRdb passed the 5' RACE reads through MiXCR, listing each CDR3 protein once. Among 56,000 or so distinct CDR3 sequences listed, about 16% were seen once. The input for sequencing was whole blood, taken at baseline. The receptor source for this set is an adult who was a healthcare worker with PCR-confirmed SARS-CoV-2 infection or an uninfected control (not recorded which).

This clonotype occurred a few times. The V gene is TRBV4-1, the J gene TRBJ2-5; 7 nucleotides line up with TRBD2. The CDR3 has 18 amino acids. In germline, CDR1 is MGHRA, CDR2 YSYEKL. V was clipped by 1 base and J by 2 bases; unmatched bases: 13. CDR3 nucleotides: TGCGCCAGCAGCCAAGTGCTTACCGCTAGCGGCGGTCAAGAGACCCAGTACTTC. It specifies CASSQVLTASGGQETQYF.

Many counts were recorded for this clonotype. The rearrangement links TRBV30 to TRBJ1-4; TRBD1 matches at 8 bases. Germline assignment: CDR1 GTSNPN and CDR2 SVGIG (reference sequence). This CDR3 comprises 13 residues. Germline trimming cut 3 bases from V and 7 bases from J; bases unmatched to any gene: 4. DNA of the CDR3: TGTGCCTGGAGAGGACAGGGACGTGAAAAACTGTTTTTT. It encodes CAWRGQGREKLFF.

V is TRBV2 and J is TRBJ2-1; 8 positions agree with TRBD2. V lost 8 bases to trimming and J lost 2 bases; unmatched junction nucleotides: 5. Germline V lookup: CDR1 SNHLY, CDR2 FYNNEI. CDR3 length equals 14 residues. The CDR3 bases are TGTGCCAGCGTAACTAGCGGAGCCTACAATGAGCAGTTCTTC. Translating gives CASVTSGAYNEQFF. The full variable domain, in which reference TRBV2 and TRBJ2-1 provide the parts outside the CDR3, is EPEVTQTPSHQVTQMGQEVILRCVPISNHLYFYWYRQILGQKVEFLVSFYNNEISEKSEIFDDQFSVERPDGSNFTLKIRSTKLEDSAMYFCASVTSGAYNEQFFGPGTRLTVL.

The chain couples TRBV5-5 to TRBJ1-2; 7 positions agree with TRBD1. V shed 3 bases, J shed 7 bases, and the junction held 6 bases outside the gene matches. The CDR3 has 13 residues. Germline CDR1 and CDR2: SGHKS and YYEKEE (reference sequence). CDR3 nucleotides: TGTGCCAGCAGCTCCGGGACAGAAGTTGGCTACACCTTC. Translated: CASSSGTEVGYTF.

This clonotype was counted a few times. The V call is TRBV29-1, the J call TRBJ2-4, with 7 bases that match TRBD1. V was clipped by 7 bases and J by 0 bases; unmatched bases: 12. The CDR3 totals 16 residues. CDR1 and CDR2 (germline): SQVTM, ANQGSEA. CDR3 loop: CSGEWGQRIAKNIQYF. The CDR3 bases are TGCAGCGGGGAGTGGGGACAGAGAATAGCCAAAAACATTCAGTACTTC. Full variable domain (rest looked up from reference TRBV29-1 and TRBJ2-4): SAVISQKPSRDICQRGTSLTIQCQVDSQVTMMFWYRQQPGQSLTLIATANQGSEATYESGFVIDKFPISRPNLTFSTLTVSNMSPEDSSIYLCSGEWGQRIAKNIQYFGAGTRLSVL.

This clonotype was recorded a few times. The chain has TRBV4-1 and TRBJ1-2, with a weak D call TRBD1 (6 bases). The germline CDR1 and CDR2 sequences are MGHRA and YSYEKL. V was cut by 5 bases and J by 8 bases, with 21 bases left in between. The length of the CDR3 is 15 residues. The CDR3 spells CASSNRPGDYTGYTF. The CDR3 coding sequence is TGCGCCAGCAGCAACAGGCCAGGGGACTATACGGGCTACACCTTC.

There are a few counts of this clonotype. This rearrangement joins TRBV2 to TRBJ1-6; 7 bases are shared with TRBD1. This CDR3 has 14 residues. CDR1 is SNHLY, CDR2 FYNNEI, per germline. J was trimmed by 8 bases and V by 5 bases; bases with no gene match: 6. The CDR3 sequence is CASSLPGQHSPLHF. The CDR3 nucleotides read TGTGCCAGCAGTTTACCGGGACAGCATTCACCCCTCCACTTT.

This chain connects TRBV29-1 to TRBJ2-3, with 8 bases aligning to TRBD2. J gave up 2 bases and V 8 bases, and 12 bases lay outside the gene matches. The CDR3 is 15 residues long. Germline CDR1 and CDR2: SQVTM and ANQGSEA. In nucleotides, the CDR3 is TGCAGCACCCTAGGTCAGCGGGGGACCACAGATACGCAGTATTTT. It codes for CSTLGQRGTTDTQYF.

This clonotype appeared many times. This chain links TRBV12-5 with TRBJ1-1; possible D gene TRBD1, 6 bases. This CDR3 has 12 amino acids. Germline CDR1 and CDR2: LGHNT and FRNRAP. Between the trimmed V and J ends, which lost 9 bases and 4 bases, there was a span of 12 bases. CDR3 in DNA: TGTGCTAGCAAAGAGGGGGGCACTGAAGCTTTCTTT. Translating it yields CASKEGGTEAFF.